These 12 T cell receptor beta chains share one sample of origin, sequenced in a study of cytomegalovirus exposure and HLA in healthy donors. The PCR used 60 Vbeta and 13 Jbeta primers. The table came from immunoSEQ multiplex PCR; TCRdb's copy has only in-frame clones and leaves some out. Of some 150,000 clones in the sample, around 78% were seen once. The sequencing sample was made of PBMCs. The receptors originated from a female donor in good health and CMV-seronegative.

The V call is TRBV7-9, the J call TRBJ2-1, with 12 bases identical to TRBD2. The CDR3 sequence is 16 residues long. Germline values: CDR1 SEHNR, CDR2 FQNEAQ (reference sequence). V shed 5 bases and J 2 bases; nucleotides not matched to a gene: 4. CDR3 amino acids: CASSVGLAGTYNEQFF. The DNA for the CDR3 is TGTGCCAGCAGCGTCGGACTAGCGGGGACCTACAATGAGCAGTTCTTC.

Only a few counts were recorded for this clone. The chain has TRBV18 and TRBJ1-1; the D is unclear. Trimming pared 0 bases from V and 12 bases from J, leaving 14 bases between. The CDR3 has 13 residues. CDR1 KGHSH and CDR2 LQKENI come from the germline V gene. The CDR3 DNA sequence: TGTGCCAGCTCACCACCGGGAAGGGAGACGACTTTCTTT. Translation: CASSPPGRETTFF.

The chain links TRBV5-5 to TRBJ1-1; 10 nucleotides line up with TRBD1. V shed 2 bases and J 0 bases; nucleotides not matched to a gene: 4. Germline CDR1 reads SGHKS; CDR2 reads YYEKEE (reference sequence). The CDR3 loop spans 16 amino acids. This chain's CDR3 is CASSFRQGALNTEAFF. Written as DNA, the CDR3 is TGTGCCAGCAGCTTTAGACAGGGGGCCTTGAACACTGAAGCTTTCTTT. The full variable domain, completed using reference TRBV5-5 and TRBJ1-1, is DAGVTQSPTHLIKTRGQQVTLRCSPISGHKSVSWYQQVLGQGPQFIFQYYEKEERGRGNFPDRFSARQFPNYSSELNVNALLLGDSALYLCASSFRQGALNTEAFFGQGTRLTVV.

Here the CDR3 DNA reads TGTGCCAGCAGTACAGGCACTGAAGCTTTCTTT. It codes for CASSTGTEAFF. The chain joins TRBV28 to TRBJ1-1; TRBD1 might be the D (5 bases). This CDR3 comprises 11 residues. The germline V and J ends were trimmed by 5 bases and 4 bases, with 5 bases remaining between them. Germline V gene lookup returns CDR1 MDHEN and CDR2 SYDVKM.

J is TRBJ2-5 and V is TRBV7-9; TRBD2 is a possible D gene (5 bases). V was trimmed by 3 bases and J by 1 base, leaving 9 bases between them. Germline V CDR1 and CDR2: SEHNR, FQNEAQ (reference sequence). This CDR3 is built from 14 residues. CDR3 in DNA: TGTGCCAGCAGCTTGACTATCACCCAAGAGACCCAGTACTTC. This translates into CASSLTITQETQYF.

The chain has TRBV13 and TRBJ2-7, with TRBD1 as a possible D gene (5 bases). The CDR3 has 13 amino acids. Trimming left V 2 bases short and J 3 bases short, with 8 bases between. In germline, CDR1 is PRHDT, CDR2 FYEKMQ (reference sequence). CDR3 sequence: CASSLTTVYEQYF. CDR3 bases: TGTGCCAGCAGCTTAACGACAGTCTACGAGCAGTACTTC.

This rearrangement joins TRBV5-1 to TRBJ2-1; TRBD1 matches 10 bases. In germline, CDR1 is SGHRS, CDR2 YFSETQ. V was pared by 4 bases and J by 5 bases, with 9 bases of the junction left unmatched. This CDR3 contains 16 residues. The CDR3 DNA reads as TGCGCCAGCAGCCCCACCGGGACAGGGGTCAACAATGAGCAGTTCTTC. Residues: CASSPTGTGVNNEQFF.

The chain recombines TRBV9 with TRBJ2-2; 10 nucleotides agree with TRBD1. The CDR3 has 14 amino acids. V was clipped by 3 bases and J by 6 bases; unmatched bases: 2. Germline assignment: CDR1 SGDLS and CDR2 YYNGEE. CDR3 sequence reads: CASSGGQGAGELFF. In nucleotides, the CDR3 is TGTGCCAGCAGCGGTGGACAGGGGGCCGGGGAGCTGTTTTTT.

This chain joins TRBV13 and TRBJ2-7; 9 bases line up with TRBD2. Germline V CDR1 and CDR2: PRHDT, FYEKMQ (reference sequence). This CDR3 is built from 15 residues. Trimming removed 3 bases from V and 7 bases from J; junction bases left unmatched: 10. CDR3 DNA: TGTGCCAGCAGCTTTGGGCTAGCGGGACTGGGGGAGCAGTACTTC. The encoded protein is CASSFGLAGLGEQYF.

This chain connects TRBV2 to TRBJ1-2; unclear D gene. This CDR3 region has 13 residues. V lost 4 bases to trimming and J lost 8 bases, with 14 bases between them. The germline V gene has CDR1 SNHLY and CDR2 FYNNEI. The chain's CDR3 is CASSGGPIGGYTF. CDR3 DNA: TGTGCCAGCAGTGGCGGTCCAATCGGCGGCTACACCTTC.

The genes are TRBV9 and TRBJ2-2; D unresolved. The CDR3 loop spans 14 amino acids. V dropped 6 bases and J dropped 4 bases, with 13 bases sitting between them. CDR1 and CDR2 (germline): SGDLS, YYNGEE. The CDR3 sequence: CASTQDRSTGELFF. The CDR3 coding sequence is TGTGCCAGCACCCAGGATCGTTCCACCGGGGAGCTGTTTTTT.

The genes are TRBV6-5 and TRBJ1-3; unclear D gene. Germline CDR1 reads MNHEY; CDR2 reads SVGAGI. Trimming left V 7 bases short and J 3 bases short, with 10 bases between. The CDR3 covers 13 residues. Written as DNA, the CDR3 is TGTGCCAGCACCCCTACTAGTGGAAACACCATATATTTT. It codes for CASTPTSGNTIYF.